Detailed here is one TCR beta chain. These data are taken from a study of T cells of healthy individuals. From the 5' RACE reads, TCRdb called clonotypes with MiXCR, one entry per CDR3 protein. The repertoire holds more than 85,000 distinct CDR3 sequences, with approximately 15% as singletons. This TCR came from a human donor in good health.

In nucleotides, the CDR3 is TGCGCCAGCAGCTTGGATGGCAGGGGCTACGAGCAGTACTTC. This codes for CASSLDGRGYEQYF. V and J are TRBV5-1 and TRBJ2-7; D is possibly TRBD1 (6 bases). The ends were cut back, 0 bases at V and 3 bases at J, with 10 bases in the middle. The CDR3 length is 14 residues. Per germline, CDR1 SGHRS and CDR2 YFSETQ.